The rows below give T cell receptor beta chains drawn from one sample of a study of blood T cell repertoires in COVID-19. TCRdb keeps only in-frame clones here, not all; method: immunoSEQ multiplex PCR. The sample includes tens of thousands of clones, around nine tenths of them seen just once. Sequences were obtained from peripheral blood. The receptors come from an older man with acute or convalescent COVID-19. Each CDR3 is given with its conserved first and last residue. D genes are given only for firm matches. The size of a clone is reported for some rows only, either as once, few or many, or as a class for expanded clones.

size,V,J,D,DNA,CDR3
-,TRBV29-1,TRBJ2-1,TRBD2,TGCAGCGTCGGGGGGACCGCCGCAGATGAGCAGTTCTTC,CSVGGTAADEQFF
once,TRBV18,TRBJ1-1,-,TGTGCCAGCCAGGGGCAGATAAACACTGAAGCTTTCTTT,CASQGQINTEAFF
-,TRBV12-5,TRBJ2-3,TRBD2,TGTGCTAGTGGTCGGGGGGACTTTAGCACAGATACGCAGTATTTT,CASGRGDFSTDTQYF
-,TRBV24-1,TRBJ1-2,-,TGTGCCACCAGTGATTATAGGGGGAGAGATGGCTACACCTTC,CATSDYRGRDGYTF
-,TRBV7-9,TRBJ1-1,TRBD1,TGTGCCAGCAGCTTAGGCGGCCGGGGCAGGGGGAGACCTGAAGCTTTCTTT,CASSLGGRGRGRPEAFF
once,TRBV3-1/TRBV3-2,TRBJ2-7,-,TGTGCCAGCAGCCAAGCGGGGAGTTGGGCTTACGAGCAGTACTTC,CASSQAGSWAYEQYF
-,TRBV30,TRBJ2-3,TRBD2,TGTGCCTGCGCTGGGGCGGGGGGGGCAGATACGCAGTATTTT,CACAGAGGADTQYF
-,TRBV18,TRBJ1-2,-,TGTGCCAGCTCAGCGAACCCAGGGGACTATGGCTACACCTTC,CASSANPGDYGYTF
few,TRBV18,TRBJ1-1,TRBD1,TGTGCCAGCTCACGGGACAGTAAGAACACTGAAGCTTTCTTT,CASSRDSKNTEAFF
once,TRBV4-2,TRBJ2-3,-,TGTGCCAGCAGCCAGGGGGCGCGAAATTTGGATACGCAGTATTTT,CASSQGARNLDTQYF
-,TRBV6-5,TRBJ1-2,TRBD1,TGTGCCAGCAGTTTGGGACAGAACTATGGCTACACCTTC,CASSLGQNYGYTF
once,TRBV27,TRBJ2-3,TRBD1,TGTGCCAGCACGCCCGGGACAGGGTTAATGGGTACGCAGTATTTT,CASTPGTGLMGTQYF
-,TRBV15,TRBJ1-2,-,TGTGCCACCAGATATGCGGGAAACCACTATGGCTACACCTTC,CATRYAGNHYGYTF
-,TRBV6-5,TRBJ1-4,-,TGTGCCAGCAGAGAGGACCGGACGGGGAGCGAAAAACTGTTTTTT,CASREDRTGSEKLFF
-,TRBV6-1,TRBJ1-2,-,TGTGCCAGCAGTGAAGTGAAGGGAGGTTCTAACTATGGCTACACCTTC,CASSEVKGGSNYGYTF
-,TRBV19,TRBJ2-7,TRBD1,TGTGCCACCTCTGACCCCCACAGGGGCGCCCACCATTTCGAGCAGTACTTC,CATSDPHRGAHHFEQYF
-,TRBV3-1/TRBV3-2,TRBJ2-1,TRBD1,TGTGCCAGCAGCCCTATATCGGGACAGGGGTTCGCTGAGCAGTTCTTC,CASSPISGQGFAEQFF
-,TRBV11-2,TRBJ2-5,-,TGTGCCAGCAGCCGAACAGGGTTAGAGACCCAGTACTTC,CASSRTGLETQYF
-,TRBV9,TRBJ1-3,TRBD1,TGTGCCAGCAGCGTAGCTGGGACAGGTTTCTCTGGAAACACCATATATTTT,CASSVAGTGFSGNTIYF
-,TRBV7-9,TRBJ2-1,TRBD2,TGTGCCAGCAGCCCCCGGGACTACCTCGTGAACTACAATGAGCAGTTCTTC,CASSPRDYLVNYNEQFF
-,TRBV6-6,TRBJ1-2,-,TGTGCCAGCAGTTACGGGGCGGGATATGGCTACACCTTC,CASSYGAGYGYTF
few,TRBV18,TRBJ1-2,-,TGTGCCAGCTCACCATCAGGGGACAACTATGGCTACACCTTC,CASSPSGDNYGYTF
-,TRBV28,TRBJ1-2,-,TGTGCCAGCAGTTCCGGGACAAGTCATAACTATGGCTACACCTTC,CASSSGTSHNYGYTF
-,TRBV5-1,TRBJ1-2,-,TGCGCCAGCAGAATGAGGACAGAAACAAACTATGGCTACACCTTC,CASRMRTETNYGYTF
-,TRBV5-6,TRBJ1-2,-,TGTGCCAGCAGCCCCTTTGCGAGTGACTATGGCTACACCTTC,CASSPFASDYGYTF
-,TRBV7-2,TRBJ1-2,-,TGTGCCAGCAGCTCCCTGGGGGGGGTAAACTCTGGCTACACCTTC,CASSSLGGVNSGYTF
-,TRBV6-5,TRBJ2-5,-,TGTGCCACCTGGAGGTCGTCGGGAGCCCAGTACTTC,CATWRSSGAQYF
-,TRBV5-6,TRBJ1-4,-,TGTGCCAGCCTGCATCGAGCAGGTAATGAAAAACTGTTTTTT,CASLHRAGNEKLFF